This passage covers 29 T cell receptor beta chains from one sample sequenced in a study of graft-versus-host responses after intestinal transplantation. The assay was immunoSEQ multiplex PCR, and TCRdb's table has in-frame clones only and misses some. The sample records 35,000 to 45,000 clones, about 92% being singletons. The sample in question was PBMCs, obtained 700 to 850 days after intestinal transplantation. The source is a human patient who received an intestinal transplant, so some T cells may come from the graft donor.

In nucleotides, the CDR3 is TGTGCCAGCAGCCAACTATCAGGGGGTTGGAGGGAGACCCAGTACTTC. This codes for CASSQLSGGWRETQYF. V is TRBV11-2 and J is TRBJ2-5, with TRBD1 matching 7 bases. V was pared by 5 bases and J by 5 bases, with 14 bases of the junction left unmatched. The CDR3 runs to 16 residues. CDR1 and CDR2 from the germline V gene are SGHAT and FQNNGV.

V is TRBV28 and J is TRBJ2-5, with TRBD2 as a possible D gene (6 bases). This CDR3 comprises 16 residues. The germline gives CDR1 MDHEN, CDR2 SYDVKM. V lost 5 bases to trimming and J lost 5 bases, with 21 bases between them. The CDR3 sequence: CASSILKEVAVETQYF. The CDR3 bases are TGTGCCAGCAGTATACTAAAGGAGGTAGCGGTCGAGACCCAGTACTTC.

V usage is TRBV19 and J usage is TRBJ2-7, with 8 bases aligning to TRBD2. CDR3 length: 16 residues. CDR1 and CDR2 from the germline V gene are LNHDA and SQIVND (reference sequence). J lost 0 bases, V lost 1 base, and 5 bases had no gene match. The CDR3 bases are TGTGCCAGTAGTATAGGGGCAGCGGGAGCCTCCTACGAGCAGTACTTC. The encoded protein is CASSIGAAGASYEQYF.

V usage is TRBV14 and J usage is TRBJ2-7; perhaps TRBD2 as D (5 bases). Germline loops: CDR1 SGHDN, CDR2 FVKESK. The CDR3 runs to 14 residues. Trimming shortened V by 1 base and J by 6 bases, and 13 bases separated the two germline ends. The CDR3 protein is CASSQVLRTSEQYF. The CDR3 nucleotides are TGTGCCAGCAGCCAAGTCCTTCGGACTTCCGAGCAGTACTTC.

The chain is built from TRBV7-9 and TRBJ1-2, with 12 positions matching TRBD1. Germline V gene lookup returns CDR1 SEHNR and CDR2 FQNEAQ (reference sequence). Trimming removed 5 bases from V and 6 bases from J; junction bases left unmatched: 7. This CDR3 has 15 residues. The CDR3 loop is CASSPGQGALDGYTF. In DNA form, the CDR3 reads TGTGCCAGCAGCCCGGGACAGGGGGCCCTCGATGGCTACACCTTC.

The chain links TRBV14 to TRBJ2-7; no firm D call. The CDR3 runs 13 residues. V gave up 4 bases and J gave up 5 bases, with 12 bases separating them. Germline V gene sequence: CDR1 SGHDN, CDR2 FVKESK. The chain's CDR3 is CASSPSPWDEQYF. Here the CDR3 DNA reads TGTGCCAGCAGCCCCAGTCCCTGGGACGAGCAGTACTTC.

The chain joins TRBV19 to TRBJ2-3; 13 bases fit TRBD2. V was clipped by 3 bases and J by 0 bases; unmatched bases: 3. Looked up from germline, CDR1 is LNHDA and CDR2 is SQIVND (reference sequence). There are 17 residues in the CDR3. The CDR3 DNA follows: TGTGCCAGTAGTATCTCACTAGCGGGGGGGAGCACAGATACGCAGTATTTT. Amino acids: CASSISLAGGSTDTQYF.

V gene TRBV15 combines with J gene TRBJ1-5, with 8 nucleotides matching TRBD1. After removal of 7 bases from V and 2 bases from J, the junction contained 4 bases not matched to a gene. The germline V gene encodes CDR1 LNHNV and CDR2 YYDKDF (reference sequence). The CDR3 spans 14 residues. For the CDR3, the DNA is TGTGCCACCACGGACAGGGATGGCAATCAGCCCCAGCATTTT. Amino acids: CATTDRDGNQPQHF.

The chain employs TRBV23-1 and TRBJ1-3; no reliable D call. TRBV23-1 is reported as an ORF; its role is uncertain. Trimming took 4 bases from V and 0 from J, leaving 7 bases between them. This CDR3 spans 14 amino acids. In DNA form, the CDR3 reads TGCGCCAGCAGTCTAGTCTACTCTGGAAACACCATATATTTT. Encoded protein: CASSLVYSGNTIYF.

The chain employs TRBV13 and TRBJ1-1, with 7 bases identical to TRBD1. Germline loops: CDR1 PRHDT, CDR2 FYEKMQ (reference sequence). The J segment lost 6 bases and the V segment lost 4 bases, leaving 5 bases of the junction unmatched. This CDR3 comprises 13 residues. CDR3 bases: TGTGCCAGCAGCTCCCCCGGACAGGCTGAAGCTTTCTTT. Encoded protein: CASSSPGQAEAFF.

The chain has TRBV12-5 and TRBJ2-5, with a tentative D call TRBD2 (6 bases). V was clipped by 5 bases and J by 1 base, with 8 bases between them. In germline, CDR1 is LGHNT, CDR2 FRNRAP. The CDR3 is 13 amino acids. The CDR3 DNA sequence: TGTGCTAGTGGTCCGACTAGCCAAGAGACCCAGTACTTC. Amino acids: CASGPTSQETQYF.

The rearrangement uses TRBV4-2 and TRBJ1-5; D unresolved. Trimming stripped 0 bases from V and 5 bases from J, with 17 bases between. In germline, CDR1 is LGHNA, CDR2 YNFKEQ. CDR3 length equals 17 residues. The CDR3 region is CASSQEVGSSRDQPQHF. Written as DNA, the CDR3 is TGTGCCAGCAGCCAAGAAGTAGGGTCTAGTCGGGATCAGCCCCAGCATTTT.

In DNA, the CDR3 is TGTGCCAGCTCACCTATACCCGAAGCTAACTATGGCTACACCTTC. Protein product: CASSPIPEANYGYTF. The chain recombines TRBV18 with TRBJ1-2; D not certain. The germline gives CDR1 KGHSH, CDR2 LQKENI. This CDR3 comprises 15 residues. With 3 bases removed from V and 0 bases from J, the gap between germline ends came to 11 bases. Looking up the rest from reference TRBV18 and TRBJ1-2 gives the full variable domain: NAGVMQNPRHLVRRRGQEARLRCSPMKGHSHVYWYRQLPEEGLKFMVYLQKENIIDESGMPKERFSAEFPKEGPSILRIQQVVRGDSAAYFCASSPIPEANYGYTFGSGTRLTVV.

V is TRBV5-1 and J is TRBJ2-3; TRBD2 agrees at 7 bases. Germline loops: CDR1 SGHRS, CDR2 YFSETQ. The CDR3 is made up of 15 amino acids. Trimming removed 0 bases from V and 4 bases from J; junction bases left unmatched: 5. For the CDR3, the DNA is TGCGCCAGCAGCTTGGAGGGAGGGGCTCCAGATACGCAGTATTTT. Translated, it gives CASSLEGGAPDTQYF.

This chain joins TRBV6-5 and TRBJ1-5, with D possibly matching TRBD1 (5 bases). This CDR3 region has 14 residues. Per the germline V gene, CDR1 is MNHEY and CDR2 is SVGAGI. Trimming stripped 0 bases from V and 7 bases from J, with 10 bases between. The chain's CDR3 is CASSYSQGGQPQHF. As DNA, the CDR3 is TGTGCCAGCAGTTACTCCCAGGGAGGCCAGCCCCAGCATTTT.

In this sample, this clone turned up once. This chain joins TRBV9 and TRBJ2-5, with a possible D match to TRBD2 (6 bases). The ends were cut back, 0 bases at V and 3 bases at J, with 12 bases in the middle. There are 15 residues in the CDR3. Germline lookup yields CDR1 SGDLS and CDR2 YYNGEE. The DNA for the CDR3 is TGTGCCAGCAGCGTAGTGGGACTCGTGGAAGAGACCCAGTACTTC. Translated: CASSVVGLVEETQYF.

The rearrangement links TRBV10-3 to TRBJ1-4; 8 nucleotides match TRBD1. Per the germline V gene, CDR1 is ENHRY and CDR2 is SYGVKD. The CDR3 is made up of 16 amino acids. The J segment lost 6 bases and the V segment lost 3 bases, leaving 9 bases of the junction unmatched. The CDR3 coding sequence is TGTGCCATCAGTGACGGTTCGGACAGGGAGGATGAAAAACTGTTTTTT. Encoded protein: CAISDGSDREDEKLFF.

V is TRBV7-9 and J is TRBJ2-7; 7 nucleotides line up with TRBD1. J was trimmed by 1 base and V by 3 bases; bases with no gene match: 3. The CDR3 length is 14 residues. CDR1 and CDR2 (germline): SEHNR, FQNEAQ (reference sequence). The CDR3 DNA follows: TGTGCCAGCAGCTTTGGGACAGTTTCCTACGAGCAGTACTTC. It yields the protein CASSFGTVSYEQYF.

The V call is TRBV28, the J call TRBJ2-7, with 11 nucleotides matching TRBD2. The CDR3 is 15 amino acids. Germline V lookup: CDR1 MDHEN, CDR2 SYDVKM. J was trimmed by 4 bases and V by 7 bases; bases with no gene match: 9. CDR3 loop: CASTLAGGNPYEQYF. In nucleotides, the CDR3 is TGTGCCAGCACCCTAGCGGGAGGCAACCCTTACGAGCAGTACTTC.

The chain employs TRBV28 and TRBJ2-3, with D maybe TRBD2 (6 bases). This CDR3 region has 16 residues. V lost 2 bases to trimming and J lost 5 bases, with 17 bases between them. Germline assignment: CDR1 MDHEN and CDR2 SYDVKM. The DNA for the CDR3 is TGTGCCAGCAGTTTAGGGACTGCTAGCGAGTTAGATACGCAGTATTTT. Amino acid sequence: CASSLGTASELDTQYF. Combining the CDR3 with reference TRBV28 and TRBJ2-3 gives the whole variable domain DVKVTQSSRYLVKRTGEKVFLECVQDMDHENMFWYRQDPGLGLRLIYFSYDVKMKEKGDIPEGYSVSREKKERFSLILESASTNQTSMYLCASSLGTASELDTQYFGPGTRLTVL.

The chain recombines TRBV10-3 with TRBJ1-5; the match to TRBD1 covers 7 bases. Germline-derived CDR1 and CDR2 are ENHRY and SYGVKD. The CDR3 runs to 17 residues. Trimming cost V 11 bases and J 0 bases; bases outside gene matches: 16. The CDR3 DNA is TGTGCCCAACGTGTAGAGACAGGGAGGAATAGCAATCAGCCCCAGCATTTT. This translates into CAQRVETGRNSNQPQHF.

The chain recombines TRBV30 with TRBJ2-1, with TRBD2 matching over 8 bases. The V gene's germline CDR1 is GTSNPN and CDR2 SVGIG (reference sequence). This CDR3 has 15 amino acids. V was pared by 7 bases and J by 0 bases, with 8 bases of the junction left unmatched. DNA of the CDR3: TGTGCCTTGCTACCCGGGACTAGCTCCTACAATGAGCAGTTCTTC. Translation gives CALLPGTSSYNEQFF.

CDR3 in DNA: TGTGCCAGCAGCCCCCCCACCGGCGGGTACAGGCAGTATTTT. This gives the protein CASSPPTGGYRQYF. This rearrangement joins TRBV9 to TRBJ2-3; D may be TRBD2 (5 bases). The V end lost 4 bases, the J end lost 11 bases, and 20 bases lay between the germline ends. Germline assignment: CDR1 SGDLS and CDR2 YYNGEE. This CDR3 comprises 14 residues.

The chain recombines TRBV7-9 with TRBJ1-4; 8 positions match TRBD1. Germline V gene sequence: CDR1 SEHNR, CDR2 FQNEAQ (reference sequence). The junction had 11 bases not matched to a gene; V was cut back by 3 bases and J by 11 bases. The CDR3 is 15 residues long. The CDR3 DNA reads as TGTGCCAGCAGCTTTTTACAGGGGGTGAATGGGAAACTGTTTTTT. This codes for CASSFLQGVNGKLFF.

The rearrangement joins TRBV10-2 to TRBJ2-7, with TRBD1 matching over 10 bases. Germline V lookup: CDR1 WSHSY, CDR2 SAAADI. J lost 2 bases, V lost 0 bases, and 7 bases had no gene match. The CDR3 consists of 17 residues. CDR3 residues: CASSESGTGAGTYEQYF. The CDR3 region has the DNA TGCGCCAGCAGTGAGTCGGGGACAGGGGCTGGTACCTACGAGCAGTACTTC.

This sequence joins TRBV5-1 and TRBJ2-3; D is unclear. CDR1 and CDR2 (germline): SGHRS, YFSETQ. The CDR3 sequence is 14 residues long. V lost 0 bases and J 2 bases, leaving 7 bases between the germline ends. CDR3 sequence (DNA): TGCGCCAGCAGCTTGGAACAAATCACAGATACGCAGTATTTT. Protein: CASSLEQITDTQYF.

The chain uses TRBV7-3 and TRBJ2-3; possibly TRBD1 or TRBD2 for D (7 bases each). The germline V gene encodes CDR1 SGHTA and CDR2 FQGTGA. Trimming stripped 5 bases from V and 4 bases from J, with 16 bases between. The CDR3 contains 15 residues. As DNA, the CDR3 is TGTGCCAGCAGCAACCAGGGGGGGAGGTCAGATACGCAGTATTTT. It is translated as CASSNQGGRSDTQYF.

This clone has only a few counts. The same CDR3 also results from other DNA sequences found in this sample. This sequence joins TRBV7-6 and TRBJ1-1, with D uncertain. V was shortened by 5 bases and J by 7 bases, with 8 bases between the two germline ends. The CDR3 spans 11 residues. Germline V gene data show CDR1 as SGHVS and CDR2 as FNYEAQ. The CDR3, as DNA: TGTGCCAGCAGCCGTACGCTTGAAGCTTTCTTT. Translated: CASSRTLEAFF.

The chain recombines TRBV4-1 with TRBJ2-4; D might be TRBD1 (6 bases). Germline lookup yields CDR1 MGHRA and CDR2 YSYEKL. The CDR3 has 13 residues. V shed 4 bases and J shed 9 bases, with 13 bases lying between them. For the CDR3, the DNA is TGCGCCAGCAGCCCTACAGGGTATCCCATTCAGTACTTC. Translated, it gives CASSPTGYPIQYF.